These 29 T cell receptor beta chains were sequenced from one sample in a study of T cells in Graves' hyperthyroidism and ophthalmopathy. RNA transcripts were the template for amplifying TCR beta CDR3 regions. Researchers ran a first-round RT-PCR on the TCR CDR3 using the HTBI primer set. MiXCR was run by TCRdb on the multiplex PCR reads, yielding one entry per CDR3 protein. The table includes nearly 600,000 distinct CDR3 sequences, over 11% detected once. Sequencing was done on a sample of blood. Receptor source: a woman aged 30 to 39 with Graves' hyperthyroidism that later progressed to Graves' ophthalmopathy.

The gene calls are TRBV19 and TRBJ1-2, with 12 bases identical to TRBD1. The V segment lost 6 bases and the J segment 8 bases; nucleotides outside the gene matches: 16. This CDR3 region has 17 residues. The germline V gene encodes CDR1 LNHDA and CDR2 SQIVND (reference sequence). The CDR3 protein is CASSPTSGTGGAGGYTF. Here the CDR3 DNA reads TGTGCCAGTAGCCCTACCTCCGGGACAGGGGGCGCCGGCGGCTACACCTTC.

The table lists this clonotype with many counts. V usage is TRBV20-1 and J usage is TRBJ1-3; no firm D call. The CDR3 consists of 15 residues. Trimming shortened V by 0 bases and J by 4 bases, and 13 bases separated the two germline ends. Germline CDR1 is DFQATT and CDR2 is SNEGSKA (reference sequence). The CDR3 sequence: CSAREAESLGNTIYF. The DNA for the CDR3 is TGCAGTGCTAGAGAGGCGGAATCCTTAGGAAACACCATATATTTT.

This chain links TRBV11-3 with TRBJ2-6; weak D call: TRBD1 (5 bases). In germline, CDR1 is SGHNT, CDR2 YENEEA. Trimming removed 4 bases from V and 4 bases from J, with 14 bases in between. The CDR3 has 16 amino acids. The CDR3 nucleotides are TGTGCCAGCAGCTCCCCTTGGGGCAGGGGGGCCAACGTCCTGACTTTC. Residues: CASSSPWGRGANVLTF. Complete variable domain (other parts from reference TRBV11-3 and TRBJ2-6): EAGVVQSPRYKIIEKKQPVAFWCNPISGHNTLYWYLQNLGQGPELLIRYENEEAVDDSQLPKDRFSAERLKGVDSTLKIQPAELGDSAVYLCASSSPWGRGANVLTFGAGSRLTVL.

This clonotype has ten or more counts. The chain joins TRBV28 to TRBJ2-1, with D possibly TRBD1 on 6 matching bases. V was cut by 5 bases and J by 4 bases, with 15 bases left in between. The CDR3 is 15 amino acids. In germline, CDR1 is MDHEN, CDR2 SYDVKM. The CDR3 sequence: CASSPGAQGYNEQFF. The CDR3 DNA reads as TGTGCCAGCAGTCCCGGCGCCCAGGGGTACAATGAGCAGTTCTTC.

This clonotype was seen once. The V gene is TRBV4-3, the J gene TRBJ1-5, with D perhaps matching TRBD1 (5 bases). The V gene lost 6 bases and the J gene lost 2 bases, with 17 bases spanning the gap. Germline-derived CDR1 and CDR2 are LGHNA and YSLEER. The CDR3 extends over 16 amino acids. CDR3 sequence (DNA): TGCGCCAGCAGGATCGACCTACAGGTCGGCAATCAGCCCCAGCATTTT. Translated: CASRIDLQVGNQPQHF.

The chain carries TRBV7-2 and TRBJ2-1; TRBD1 might be the D (5 bases). V was shortened by 4 bases and J by 4 bases, with 20 bases between the two germline ends. Germline lookup yields CDR1 SGHTA and CDR2 FQGNSA. The CDR3 is made up of 17 amino acids. DNA for the CDR3: TGTGCCAGCAGCTACCGGAGTGGGGCAGTGTCATACAATGAGCAGTTCTTC. It yields the protein CASSYRSGAVSYNEQFF.

A word on this clonotype: This may be a read error: a much more frequent sequence differs by one nucleotide. The V and J genes are TRBV7-9 and TRBJ1-1; maybe TRBD1 (5 bases). The CDR3 totals 18 residues. CDR1 and CDR2 from the germline V gene are SEHNR and FQNEAQ (reference sequence). V lost 6 bases to trimming and J lost 1 base, with 24 bases between them. CDR3 bases: TGTGCCAGCAGGCCGACGTTTGGCCAAGGGGTCCAGAACACTGAAGCTTTCTTT. Encoded protein: CASRPTFGQGVQNTEAFF.

This clonotype was seen many times. The chain uses TRBV28 and TRBJ2-7, with a tentative D call TRBD2 (6 bases). Germline V lookup: CDR1 MDHEN, CDR2 SYDVKM. V lost 2 bases and J lost 0, with 17 bases in between. The CDR3 covers 17 residues. The CDR3 protein is CASSLVPATRNSYEQYF. In DNA form, the CDR3 reads TGTGCCAGCAGTTTAGTCCCAGCGACTAGAAACTCCTACGAGCAGTACTTC.

This clonotype was counted at least ten times. The chain carries TRBV20-1 and TRBJ1-1; D ambiguous. The ends were cut back, 5 bases at V and 1 base at J, with 14 bases in the middle. Germline assignment: CDR1 DFQATT and CDR2 SNEGSKA (reference sequence). This CDR3 comprises 14 residues. The CDR3 DNA reads as TGCAGTGCTCCCCCCTTCGGGCCGAACACTGAAGCTTTCTTT. Protein product: CSAPPFGPNTEAFF.

In this sample, this clonotype turned up many times. J is TRBJ2-7 and V is TRBV30; possible D gene TRBD1, 6 bases. V lost 7 bases to trimming and J lost 0 bases, with 16 bases between them. The V gene's germline CDR1 is GTSNPN and CDR2 SVGIG (reference sequence). This CDR3 spans 14 amino acids. For the CDR3, the DNA is TGTGCCTCGGGCCTTACAGGGTCCTCCTACGAGCAGTACTTC. Protein: CASGLTGSSYEQYF.

This clonotype was seen many times. The chain links TRBV5-1 to TRBJ2-1; D is unresolved. CDR3 length: 12 amino acids. V lost 3 bases and J 5 bases, leaving 6 bases between the germline ends. Germline assignment: CDR1 SGHRS and CDR2 YFSETQ. In DNA, the CDR3 is TGCGCCAGCAGCTCTTCAGACAATGAGCAGTTCTTC. Protein product: CASSSSDNEQFF.

The sample holds many counts of this clonotype. The chain has TRBV12-3 or TRBV12-4 and TRBJ2-7; TRBD2 matches 7 bases. J gave up 2 bases and V 8 bases, and 9 bases lay outside the gene matches. This CDR3 has 14 amino acids. CDR3 protein: CASARGGTPYEQYF. DNA of the CDR3: TGTGCCAGCGCCCGGGGAGGGACGCCCTACGAGCAGTACTTC.

This clonotype was seen at least ten times. V is TRBV10-3 and J is TRBJ2-7, with D possibly being TRBD2 (6 bases). Germline V gives CDR1 ENHRY, CDR2 SYGVKD. V lost 2 bases and J 4 bases, leaving 12 bases between the germline ends. This CDR3 spans 14 amino acids. The CDR3 nucleotides read TGTGCCATCAGTGAGACTGGGGGGATTTACGAGCAGTACTTC. Protein: CAISETGGIYEQYF.

This clonotype was detected many times. The V and J genes are TRBV6-1 and TRBJ2-3; perhaps TRBD2 as D (5 bases). V was clipped by 1 base and J by 3 bases, with 11 bases between them. The CDR3 is 15 residues long. Germline V lookup: CDR1 MNHNS, CDR2 SASEGT. The CDR3 bases are TGTGCCAGCAGTGAAGGGACTTTATCGACAGATACGCAGTATTTT. Its protein is CASSEGTLSTDTQYF.

This clonotype was counted a few times. V is TRBV20-1 and J is TRBJ2-1, with D perhaps TRBD2 (5 bases). Germline V lookup: CDR1 DFQATT, CDR2 SNEGSKA (reference sequence). This CDR3 contains 13 residues. Trimming shortened V by 7 bases and J by 7 bases, and 17 bases separated the two germline ends. The CDR3 DNA reads as TGCAGTGTGTTGAGGGCCTCTATGAATGAGCAGTTCTTC. Translated, it gives CSVLRASMNEQFF.

This clonotype was seen more than once but under ten times. The chain recombines TRBV19 with TRBJ1-4; the D gene is possibly TRBD1 (6 bases). CDR3 length: 13 residues. Trimming removed 5 bases from V and 5 bases from J, with 9 bases in between. Germline V gene sequence: CDR1 LNHDA, CDR2 SQIVND (reference sequence). In DNA form, the CDR3 reads TGTGCCAGTAGTCCCCAGGGGAATGAAAAACTGTTTTTT. It translates to CASSPQGNEKLFF.

This clonotype was recorded at least ten times. The rearrangement uses TRBV20-1 and TRBJ2-7, with 7 positions matching TRBD2. Per the germline V gene, CDR1 is DFQATT and CDR2 is SNEGSKA (reference sequence). The V segment lost 3 bases and the J segment 5 bases; nucleotides outside the gene matches: 13. The CDR3 length is 15 residues. The CDR3 sequence: CSASPLAGDSNEQYF. CDR3 sequence (DNA): TGCAGTGCTAGTCCCCTGGCGGGAGATTCCAACGAGCAGTACTTC.

The chain has TRBV24-1 and TRBJ1-5, with D uncertain. The length of the CDR3 is 13 residues. V shed 5 bases and J shed 7 bases, with 11 bases lying between them. In germline, CDR1 is KGHDR, CDR2 SFDVKD. CDR3 coding DNA: TGTGCCACCAGTGCCGAGTTTAACCAGCCCCAGCATTTT. Protein product: CATSAEFNQPQHF.

This clonotype occurred a few times. The V gene is TRBV7-9, the J gene TRBJ2-2; the D gene is possibly TRBD2 (5 bases). V lost 4 bases and J lost 2, with 26 bases in between. The CDR3 has 20 amino acids. Germline CDR1 and CDR2: SEHNR and FQNEAQ (reference sequence). The chain's CDR3 is CASSSALPLKAGPNTGELFF. The CDR3, as DNA: TGTGCCAGCAGCTCAGCCCTTCCTTTGAAGGCGGGCCCCAACACCGGGGAGCTGTTTTTT.

J is TRBJ1-3 and V is TRBV7-9, with TRBD1 identical over 7 bases. CDR3 size: 14 residues. Trimming at V came to 5 bases and at J to 0 bases, leaving 1 base not matched to a gene. CDR1 is SEHNR and CDR2 is FQNEAQ in the germline V gene (reference sequence). CDR3 loop: CASSNRGSGNTIYF. The CDR3, as DNA: TGTGCCAGCAGCAACAGGGGCTCTGGAAACACCATATATTTT.

This clonotype was seen repeatedly, ten times or more. The genes are TRBV6-1 and TRBJ1-1, with TRBD1 matching over 12 bases. Germline trimming cut 3 bases from V and 1 base from J; bases unmatched to any gene: 3. The CDR3 sequence is 16 residues long. The germline CDR1 and CDR2 sequences are MNHNS and SASEGT. The CDR3 region is CASSDRDRGPNTEAFF. CDR3 nucleotide sequence: TGTGCCAGCAGTGACCGGGACAGGGGGCCGAACACTGAAGCTTTCTTT.

Remarks on this clonotype: This could be a read error, since a much larger clone is one nucleotide away. The chain employs TRBV28 and TRBJ2-7; 11 nucleotides agree with TRBD1. Trimming cost V 9 bases and J 3 bases; bases outside gene matches: 10. CDR1 and CDR2 (germline): MDHEN, SYDVKM. This CDR3 has 15 amino acids. Here the CDR3 DNA reads TGTGCCAGTAGTCTTACCGGGACAGGGGGCTACGAGCAGTACTTC. This codes for CASSLTGTGGYEQYF.

V is TRBV5-6 and J is TRBJ2-3; possibly TRBD2 for D (6 bases). The CDR3 is made up of 16 amino acids. Trimming shortened V by 2 bases and J by 0 bases, and 13 bases separated the two germline ends. Germline loops: CDR1 SGHDT, CDR2 YYEEEE. In nucleotides, the CDR3 is TGTGCCAGCAGCTTTCCGAGCGGGTTCAGCACAGATACGCAGTATTTT. Translation: CASSFPSGFSTDTQYF.

Worth noting for this clonotype: A read error may be the cause here, since a much bigger clone is one base away. The rearrangement uses TRBV19 and TRBJ1-1; no clear D gene. Looked up from germline, CDR1 is LNHDA and CDR2 is SQIVND (reference sequence). The CDR3 is made up of 14 amino acids. As DNA, the CDR3 is TGTGCCAGTAGTATATGGGGAGGGAACACTGACGCTTTCTTT. Protein sequence: CASSIWGGNTDAFF.

This clonotype was observed many times. The rearrangement links TRBV6-1 to TRBJ2-7, with TRBD2 matching 11 bases. Germline-derived CDR1 and CDR2 are MNHNS and SASEGT. The CDR3 covers 14 residues. After removal of 4 bases from V and 7 bases from J, the junction contained 6 bases not matched to a gene. This CDR3 is CASSGSGRANEQYF. The CDR3 DNA is TGTGCCAGCAGTGGTAGCGGGAGGGCCAATGAGCAGTACTTC.

The chain links TRBV19 to TRBJ1-2, with no clear D. CDR1 is LNHDA and CDR2 is SQIVND in the germline V gene (reference sequence). Trimming cost V 5 bases and J 8 bases, with 18 bases left between them. CDR3 length: 14 amino acids. CDR3 DNA: TGTGCCAGTAGTGGGCCCGCGGGGAGCAGGGGCTACACCTTC. Residues: CASSGPAGSRGYTF.

This clonotype has at least ten counts. This sequence joins TRBV5-1 and TRBJ1-1, with 10 bases matching TRBD1. Per the germline V gene, CDR1 is SGHRS and CDR2 is YFSETQ. The CDR3 is 14 amino acids. The J segment lost 7 bases and the V segment lost 1 base, leaving 4 bases of the junction unmatched. The DNA of the CDR3 is TGCGCCAGCAGCTTGTTTGGGACAGGGGATGAAGCTTTCTTT. Encoded protein: CASSLFGTGDEAFF.

This clonotype was counted many times. The V gene is TRBV20-1, the J gene TRBJ1-2; D is perhaps TRBD1 (5 bases). This CDR3 has 14 residues. Germline V gives CDR1 DFQATT, CDR2 SNEGSKA (reference sequence). V shed 4 bases and J shed 8 bases, with 20 bases lying between them. The CDR3 region is CSATEEGSPRGYTF. In DNA, the CDR3 is TGCAGTGCTACGGAAGAGGGGTCGCCAAGGGGCTACACCTTC.

This clonotype was observed a handful of times. The chain employs TRBV20-1 and TRBJ1-2; D might be TRBD1 (6 bases). The CDR3 loop spans 12 amino acids. CDR1 and CDR2 from the germline V gene are DFQATT and SNEGSKA (reference sequence). V lost 4 bases and J lost 6, with 12 bases in between. CDR3: CSATVAGDGYTF. The DNA of the CDR3 is TGCAGTGCTACCGTGGCAGGGGATGGCTACACCTTC.